This TCR beta chain was captured in a study of blood T cell repertoires in COVID-19. Overall study: Samples came from the United States, Italy and Spain, spanning acute and convalescent COVID-19.

Germline CDR1 is LGHDT and CDR2 is YNNKEL (reference sequence). Trimming took 4 bases from V and 7 from J; bases not matched to a gene: 5. The CDR3 is 14 residues long. Measured with immunoSEQ multiplex PCR; TCRdb has only the in-frame clones, and not every one. Among 470,000 or so clones listed, roughly 91% were seen once. The sequence was obtained from a woman in her 30s with acute or convalescent COVID-19. Sequencing was performed on peripheral blood. The genes are TRBV3-1 (or the pseudogene TRBV3-2) and TRBJ2-1, with 9 bases identical to TRBD1. In DNA form, the CDR3 reads TGTGCCAGCAGCCGAGGGACAGGGAGGAATGAGCAGTTCTTC. It codes for CASSRGTGRNEQFF.